This T cell receptor beta chain came from a study of OX40 agonist ivuxolimab in advanced cancers. Study details: Intravenous ivuxolimab at 0.01 to 10 mg/kg was given to patients every 2 weeks. From 23 to 79 years was the age range, with a mean of about 56 years, and about 78% were male. General study results and limits: Individuals who were partial responders at 0.1-3.0 mg/kg had clonal expansion that ranked among the lowest.

Clones were sequenced by immunoSEQ multiplex PCR, and TCRdb holds only the in-frame ones, with some missing. The sample lists more than 85,000 clones; approximately 89% were seen once. This clone was counted between two and nine times. Its antigen remains unidentified. The germline V gene encodes CDR1 SGHTA and CDR2 FQGNSA. The CDR3 extends over 13 amino acids. V lost 4 bases and J lost 4, with 10 bases in between. The clonotype comes from an adult with an advanced solid tumor such as melanoma, head and neck, liver or kidney cancer. This sequence joins TRBV7-2 and TRBJ1-1; D is unresolved. Sequencing used CD4+ or CD8+ T cells sorted from blood, obtained in a trial of the OX40 agonist ivuxolimab. The DNA for the CDR3 is TGTGCCAGCAGCTCCTCTTGGGCCACTGAAGCTTTCTTT. Its translation is CASSSSWATEAFF.